Sequencing of this T cell receptor beta chain was carried out in a study of PD-L1 blockade in urothelial cancer. On the study more broadly: Chemotherapy regimens numbering 0 to 3 had been given to patients. Blood was subjected to analysis at 3 weeks (second dose) and 6 weeks following treatment start. Typically, measured as a median, blood samples had 141,255 T cells.

A remark on this clone: The antigen is unknown.

Sequencing was performed with immunoSEQ multiplex PCR; in TCRdb, only in-frame clones are kept and a portion is missing. The data hold about 49,000 clones, with around 79% observed a single time. Time point given: pretreatment peripheral blood. Notes on the study in general: TCR clonality was measured in pretreatment peripheral blood. Clonality below the median predicted better survival.

V lost 8 bases and J 0 bases, leaving 8 bases between the germline ends. This CDR3 comprises 12 residues. The germline V gene has CDR1 MNHNS and CDR2 SASEGT. Sequenced material: PBMCs, taken around atezolizumab (anti-PD-L1) treatment. The receptor was isolated from a man aged 70-80 years with urothelial cancer. The chain links TRBV6-1 to TRBJ2-7; maybe TRBD2 (5 bases). CDR3 protein: CASRGRSYEQYF. CDR3 nucleotide sequence: TGTGCCAGCCGGGGTCGCTCCTACGAGCAGTACTTC.